This T cell receptor (beta chain) was observed in a study of OX40 agonist ivuxolimab in advanced cancers. Study-wide context: Patients were treated with intravenous ivuxolimab, dosed at 0.01 to 10 mg/kg and infused every 2 weeks. Checkpoint inhibitors had been given previously to roughly 40% of patients.

The CDR3 has 12 amino acids. Germline assignment: CDR1 SGHAT and CDR2 FQNNGV. Trimming removed 5 bases at V and 4 bases at J, with 8 bases between. Sequencing used immunoSEQ multiplex PCR; TCRdb keeps in-frame clones, though not all of them. Of over 70,000 clones detected, just under 90% appear once; the ten largest clones hold approximately 11%. The sample in question was CD4+ or CD8+ T cells sorted from blood, obtained in a trial of the OX40 agonist ivuxolimab. The rearrangement uses TRBV11-2 and TRBJ2-5; D gene uncertain. This receptor was taken from an adult with an advanced solid tumor such as melanoma, head and neck, liver or kidney cancer. CDR3 protein: CASSRTTETQYF. The CDR3 nucleotides are TGTGCCAGCAGCCGCACCACAGAGACCCAGTACTTC.